This TCR beta chain was captured in a study of T cell changes during pregnancy in multiple sclerosis. The germline V gene has CDR1 MGHRA and CDR2 YSYEKL. Losses at the gene ends were 0 bases for V and 7 bases for J; bases not matched to a gene: 6. This CDR3 spans 15 amino acids. The repertoire was sequenced with immunoSEQ multiplex PCR; TCRdb's copy has only in-frame clones and lacks some. The sample lists about 89,000 clones, 85% to 95% occurring once. This chain joins TRBV4-1 and TRBJ1-5, with 7 bases fitting TRBD1. Here the sequenced sample was peripheral blood, taken after pregnancy. The TCR was taken from a female donor in good health, enrolled as a control in a pregnancy study. CDR3 amino acids: CASSQEWDSKQPQHF. CDR3 bases: TGCGCCAGCAGCCAAGAATGGGACAGTAAACAGCCCCAGCATTTT.